These T cell receptor beta chains were read from a single sample in a study of CD8+ T cells in alopecia areata. Method: immunoSEQ multiplex PCR; TCRdb's copy keeps in-frame clones and lacks some. The table lists a few hundred thousand clones, 35% to 40% of them singletons. Specimen: CD4+ T cells sorted from blood, collected between weeks 30 and 35, from a patient treated with tofacitinib. The receptor source for this set is a human donor with alopecia areata. Each CDR3 is given with its conserved first and last residue. A D gene is named only where the DNA matches it firmly. Not all rows give a size; the values are once, few, many and, for expanded clones, a class.

V gene	J gene	D gene	clone size	CDR3 protein	CDR3 DNA
TRBV7-2	TRBJ1-2	-	-	CASSRDTNYGYTF	TGTGCCAGCAGTCGGGACACCAACTATGGCTACACCTTC
TRBV6-6	TRBJ2-4	-	-	CASSFSFLINWLQYF	TGTGCCAGCAGTTTTTCGTTTCTTATAAATTGGCTTCAGTACTTC
TRBV9	TRBJ2-1	TRBD2	many	CASSPNVGGYNEQFF	TGTGCCAGCAGCCCCAATGTGGGGGGGTACAATGAGCAGTTCTTC
TRBV5-1	TRBJ1-1	TRBD1	-	CASSSSTGRNTEAFF	TGCGCCAGCAGCTCCTCGACAGGGCGGAACACTGAAGCTTTCTTT
TRBV13	TRBJ1-1	-	-	CASMRVMNTEAFF	TGTGCCAGCATGAGGGTCATGAACACTGAAGCTTTCTTT
TRBV5-1	TRBJ2-2	TRBD1	-	CASRPLRGQGSNTGELFF	TGCGCCAGCCGACCATTAAGAGGACAGGGCTCCAACACCGGGGAGCTGTTTTTT
TRBV19	TRBJ2-2	TRBD1	-	CASTAGTANTGELFF	TGTGCCAGTACCGCCGGGACAGCTAACACCGGGGAGCTGTTTTTT
TRBV5-1	TRBJ2-2	TRBD1	-	CASSLLQGPDTGELFF	TGCGCCAGCAGCTTGCTACAGGGGCCGGACACCGGGGAGCTGTTTTTT
TRBV6-1	TRBJ2-4	-	-	CASRDQGSLQNIQYF	TGTGCCAGCAGGGACCAGGGATCCCTCCAAAACATTCAGTACTTC
TRBV6-1	TRBJ2-1	TRBD2	-	CASSGLAGGTNEQFF	TGTGCCAGCAGTGGCCTAGCGGGGGGGACCAATGAGCAGTTCTTC
TRBV5-4	TRBJ2-7	-	-	CASSKPGGTDSYEQYF	TGTGCCAGCAGCAAACCAGGCGGGACAGACTCCTACGAGCAGTACTTC
TRBV10-3	TRBJ2-7	TRBD1	-	CATTSRTGSHEQYF	TGTGCCACAACTTCGAGGACAGGGTCCCACGAGCAGTACTTC
TRBV5-4	TRBJ2-5	-	-	CASSLDPGQETQYF	TGTGCCAGCAGCTTGGATCCGGGCCAAGAGACCCAGTACTTC
TRBV18	TRBJ1-2	-	few	CASSDGNYGYTF	TGTGCCAGCTCGGACGGAAACTATGGCTACACCTTC